These 26 T cell receptor beta chains came from one sample sequenced in a study of T cells in Graves' hyperthyroidism and ophthalmopathy. The investigators amplified TCR beta CDR3 regions from RNA transcripts. TCR CDR3 regions were first amplified by RT-PCR with HTBI primers. MiXCR, applied by TCRdb to the multiplex PCR reads, yields one record per CDR3 protein. The table shows more than 45,000 distinct CDR3 sequences, with less than 50% occurring only once. Sequencing input: blood. These receptors were taken from a woman in her thirties with Graves' ophthalmopathy.

At least ten counts were recorded for this clonotype. The chain combines TRBV4-2 with TRBJ2-5; tentative D call: TRBD1 (6 bases). Trimming cost V 4 bases and J 2 bases, with 14 bases left between them. Germline-derived CDR1 and CDR2 are LGHNA and YNFKEQ. There are 15 residues in the CDR3. CDR3 protein: CASSPPPGTQETQYF. The CDR3 region has the DNA TGTGCCAGCAGCCCCCCCCCGGGGACACAAGAGACCCAGTACTTC.

A few counts support this clonotype. V is TRBV7-9 and J is TRBJ1-1; the match to TRBD1 covers 10 bases. The CDR3 covers 15 residues. J gave up 5 bases and V 4 bases, and 7 bases lay outside the gene matches. Germline CDR1 and CDR2: SEHNR and FQNEAQ (reference sequence). The CDR3 bases are TGTGCCAGCAGCTGGACAGGGGGGGGAGAGACTGAAGCTTTCTTT. It is translated as CASSWTGGGETEAFF.

In regard to this clonotype: One junction end disagrees with the germline gene, perhaps due to a read error. This rearrangement joins TRBV7-7 to TRBJ1-6; D not certain. The CDR3 is made up of 15 amino acids. The germline V gene has CDR1 SSHAT and CDR2 FNYEAQ (reference sequence). CDR3 residues: CASSLTRSYNSPLHF. In DNA, the CDR3 is TGTGCTAGCAGCTTAACGAGGTCCTATAATTCACCCCTCCACTTT.

This clonotype showed up many times. The chain couples TRBV6-1 to TRBJ2-7, with TRBD2 matching 8 bases. The ends lost 6 bases at V and 6 bases at J; junction bases unmatched: 10. The CDR3 extends over 14 amino acids. Germline V gives CDR1 MNHNS, CDR2 SASEGT. The CDR3 sequence: CASSGGGSLGEQYF. As DNA, the CDR3 is TGTGCCAGCAGCGGGGGGGGCTCCCTGGGCGAGCAGTACTTC.

This clonotype was observed a handful of times. The genes are TRBV30 and TRBJ1-6, with TRBD1 as a possible D gene (6 bases). The ends were cut back, 5 bases at V and 5 bases at J, with 16 bases in the middle. Germline V gives CDR1 GTSNPN, CDR2 SVGIG (reference sequence). The CDR3 totals 15 residues. CDR3 nucleotides: TGTGCCTGGGAAGCATTGGGACATAATAATTCACCCCTCCACTTT. Translation: CAWEALGHNNSPLHF. The full variable domain, rest sourced from reference TRBV30 and TRBJ1-6, is SQTIHQWPATLVQPVGSPLSLECTVEGTSNPNLYWYRQAAGRGLQLLFYSVGIGQISSEVPQNLSASRPQDRQFILSSKKLLLSDSGFYLCAWEALGHNNSPLHFGNGTRLTVT.

This clonotype has ten or more counts. V usage is TRBV10-2 and J usage is TRBJ2-2; 9 bases line up with TRBD1. Trimming at V came to 7 bases and at J to 0 bases, leaving 9 bases not matched to a gene. CDR3 size: 17 residues. CDR1 and CDR2 from the germline V gene are WSHSY and SAAADI. The CDR3 loop reads CASNRDRELANTGELFF. CDR3 in DNA: TGCGCCAGCAACCGGGACAGGGAGCTAGCGAACACCGGGGAGCTGTTTTTT.

By sample share, this clonotype is medium-sized. CDR3 sequence reads: CATSRARDNSPLHF. CDR3 sequence (DNA): TGTGCCACCAGCAGAGCGAGAGATAATTCACCCCTCCACTTT. The V call is TRBV15, the J call TRBJ1-6; no clear D. V lost 1 base, J lost 5 bases, and 6 bases lay in between. CDR3 length equals 14 residues. The V gene's germline CDR1 is LNHNV and CDR2 YYDKDF (reference sequence).

This chain uses TRBV5-1 with TRBJ2-6; D gene unclear. V was shortened by 0 bases and J by 8 bases, with 0 bases between the two germline ends. The CDR3 is 11 residues long. Germline V gives CDR1 SGHRS, CDR2 YFSETQ. The CDR3 loop is CASSLANVLTF. The CDR3 region has the DNA TGCGCCAGCAGCTTGGCCAACGTCCTGACTTTC. The full variable domain, in which reference TRBV5-1 and TRBJ2-6 provide the parts outside the CDR3, is KAGVTQTPRYLIKTRGQQVTLSCSPISGHRSVSWYQQTPGQGLQFLFEYFSETQRNKGNFPGRFSGRQFSNSRSEMNVSTLELGDSALYLCASSLANVLTFGAGSRLTVL.

The V gene is TRBV30, the J gene TRBJ1-6, with D possibly being TRBD1 (5 bases). Trimming left V 1 base short and J 3 bases short, with 16 bases between. Germline lookup yields CDR1 GTSNPN and CDR2 SVGIG (reference sequence). The CDR3 runs to 17 residues. In DNA form, the CDR3 reads TGTGCCTGGAGTGCCTTTCGGACAAGGAGCTATAATTCACCCCTCCACTTT. It translates to CAWSAFRTRSYNSPLHF.

A note on this clonotype: The final CDR3 position lacks the conserved phenylalanine or tryptophan, pointing to a likely read error. The chain recombines TRBV12-3 or TRBV12-4 with TRBJ1-5, with no clear D. Trimming took 4 bases from V and 3 from J, leaving 4 bases between them. The CDR3 spans 12 residues. CDR3 in DNA: TGTGCCAGCAGTTGGGACAATCAGCCCCAGCATTTG. This codes for CASSWDNQPQHL.

The chain joins TRBV29-1 to TRBJ2-7; D might be TRBD2 (7 bases). Germline CDR1 reads SQVTM; CDR2 reads ANQGSEA. This CDR3 contains 13 residues. Trimming shortened V by 8 bases and J by 6 bases, and 20 bases separated the two germline ends. Here the CDR3 reads CSLDGVGGAEQYF. CDR3 DNA: TGCAGCTTGGATGGGGTGGGGGGGGCCGAGCAGTACTTC.

This clonotype was detected ten times or more. The CDR3 DNA reads as TGCAGTGCTAGAGATCGCCCGGGACAGGACTACGAGCAGTACTTC. Translated: CSARDRPGQDYEQYF. The genes are TRBV20-1 and TRBJ2-7; TRBD1 matches at 8 bases. The CDR3 loop spans 15 amino acids. The J segment lost 3 bases and the V segment lost 0 bases, leaving 7 bases of the junction unmatched. Germline V gives CDR1 DFQATT, CDR2 SNEGSKA (reference sequence).

In regard to this clonotype: It is unclear where the CDR3 begins or ends on the DNA, so no DNA is shown, and the CDR3 is as TCRdb lists it. The chain employs TRBV10-1 and TRBJ2-5. The germline V gene has CDR1 WNHNN and CDR2 SYGVQD (reference sequence). 14 amino acids form the CDR3, both terminal residues included. CDR3: CICSALVSPETQYF.

This clonotype turned up a few times. This rearrangement joins TRBV7-2 to TRBJ2-1, with TRBD2 matching 7 bases. J gave up 1 base and V 5 bases, and 8 bases lay outside the gene matches. Germline V gene sequence: CDR1 SGHTA, CDR2 FQGNSA. The CDR3 runs 16 residues. The CDR3 sequence: CASSQGRARSYNEQFF. The CDR3 DNA follows: TGTGCCAGCAGCCAAGGGAGGGCGAGGTCCTACAATGAGCAGTTCTTC.

The chain employs TRBV6-1 and TRBJ2-3; the D is unclear. The V gene lost 1 base and the J gene lost 2 bases, with 10 bases spanning the gap. Per the germline V gene, CDR1 is MNHNS and CDR2 is SASEGT. The CDR3 runs to 15 residues. The CDR3 loop is CASSEGVGSTDTQYF. For the CDR3, the DNA is TGTGCCAGCAGTGAAGGGGTGGGCTCCACAGATACGCAGTATTTT.

The chain employs TRBV9 and TRBJ1-3; D is possibly TRBD1 (6 bases). The CDR3 runs to 16 residues. Germline V CDR1 and CDR2: SGDLS, YYNGEE. Trimming took off 4 bases at V and 0 bases at J, with 14 bases between the two ends. The CDR3 here is CASSPRTDASGNTIYF. The DNA for the CDR3 is TGTGCCAGCAGCCCACGGACAGACGCCTCTGGAAACACCATATATTTT.

Points on this clonotype: A much larger clone is a single base away; this may be a read error. The final CDR3 position lacks the conserved phenylalanine or tryptophan, pointing to a likely read error. The chain joins TRBV5-5 to TRBJ1-1; maybe TRBD1 (5 bases). Per germline, CDR1 SGHKS and CDR2 YYEKEE (reference sequence). Trimming stripped 4 bases from V and 6 bases from J, with 19 bases between. This CDR3 comprises 15 residues. CDR3 sequence: CASSGSPGQGAEAFL. The CDR3 DNA reads as TGTGCCAGCAGCGGGTCCCCGGGCCAAGGGGCTGAAGCTTTCCTT.

The rearrangement uses TRBV11-3 and TRBJ2-3; 7 nucleotides align to TRBD2. This CDR3 has 15 residues. V shed 4 bases and J 2 bases; nucleotides not matched to a gene: 6. The germline V gene encodes CDR1 SGHNT and CDR2 YENEEA. CDR3 amino acids: CASSSGGVHTDTQYF. DNA of the CDR3: TGTGCCAGCAGCTCGGGAGGCGTCCACACAGATACGCAGTATTTT.

This clonotype rates as medium-sized. The V gene is TRBV10-3, the J gene TRBJ1-5; a weak D match, TRBD1 (5 bases). Germline V lookup: CDR1 ENHRY, CDR2 SYGVKD. The CDR3 has 15 amino acids. V lost 8 bases and J lost 1, with 15 bases in between. In DNA form, the CDR3 reads TGTGCCATCGCGAGGGGCGGGTCGAGCAATCAGCCCCAGCATTTT. This gives the protein CAIARGGSSNQPQHF.

This clonotype has at least ten counts. The genes are TRBV6-1 and TRBJ1-5; D is unclear. This CDR3 region has 15 residues. Germline V gene sequence: CDR1 MNHNS, CDR2 SASEGT. V was cut by 7 bases and J by 0 bases, with 13 bases left in between. In nucleotides, the CDR3 is TGTGCCAGCACACGGGCACGGGATAGCAATCAGCCCCAGCATTTT. This translates into CASTRARDSNQPQHF.

This chain connects TRBV25-1 to TRBJ2-1, with 12 nucleotides matching TRBD2. The CDR3 covers 17 residues. Germline V gene sequence: CDR1 MGHDK, CDR2 SYGVNS. V gave up 4 bases and J gave up 0 bases; unmatched junction bases: 4. CDR3: CASSVTSGRPSYNEQFF. In DNA, the CDR3 is TGTGCCAGCAGTGTTACTAGCGGGAGGCCCTCCTACAATGAGCAGTTCTTC.

The chain recombines TRBV6-5 with TRBJ2-5; D remains unclear. V was clipped by 2 bases and J by 2 bases, with 9 bases between them. The CDR3 sequence is 14 residues long. Germline V CDR1 and CDR2: MNHEY, SVGAGI. CDR3 nucleotide sequence: TGTGCCAGCAGTTACCGCCTGAGACAAGAGACCCAGTACTTC. Translating it yields CASSYRLRQETQYF.

This clonotype appeared many times. The genes are TRBV20-1 and TRBJ1-6; D is uncertain. Trimming removed 2 bases at V and 6 bases at J, with 11 bases between. Germline CDR1 DFQATT, CDR2 SNEGSKA (reference sequence). CDR3 length: 14 amino acids. CDR3 loop: CSARSAAINSPLHF. CDR3 in DNA: TGCAGTGCTAGATCGGCAGCAATTAATTCACCCCTCCACTTT.

This clonotype came up a few times. The chain links TRBV15 to TRBJ1-5, with D uncertain. Between the trimmed V and J ends, which lost 0 bases and 4 bases, there was a span of 13 bases. The CDR3 spans 16 residues. Germline CDR1 and CDR2: LNHNV and YYDKDF (reference sequence). Here the CDR3 reads CATSRDGGGKNQPQHF. The CDR3 DNA reads TGTGCCACCAGCAGAGATGGAGGAGGGAAGAATCAGCCCCAGCATTTT.

In this sample, this clonotype turned up many times. In DNA, the CDR3 is TGCGCCAGCAGCTCGCAGGGGGTACAAGAGACCCAGTACTTC. It yields the protein CASSSQGVQETQYF. This chain joins TRBV5-1 and TRBJ2-5, with 7 bases that match TRBD1. CDR1 and CDR2 from the germline V gene are SGHRS and YFSETQ. V lost 3 bases, J lost 2 bases, and 4 bases stayed unmatched. The CDR3 loop spans 14 amino acids.

This clonotype was seen repeatedly, ten times or more. The V gene is TRBV20-1, the J gene TRBJ2-3, with TRBD2 matching over 8 bases. CDR3 length: 15 residues. Trimming removed 5 bases from V and 0 bases from J; junction bases left unmatched: 7. The V gene's germline CDR1 is DFQATT and CDR2 SNEGSKA (reference sequence). The CDR3 bases are TGCAGTGCTGCGCATAGCGGGGAGAGCACAGATACGCAGTATTTT. It translates to CSAAHSGESTDTQYF.